Sequencing of this TCR beta chain was carried out in a study of OX40 agonist ivuxolimab in advanced cancers. About the study: Dose-escalation cases comprised hepatocellular carcinoma, melanoma, renal cell or head and neck cancer.

Clones were sequenced by immunoSEQ multiplex PCR, and TCRdb holds only the in-frame ones, with some missing. The table has more than 60,000 clones, 80% to 85% seen once. Deletions cut 4 bases from V and 8 bases from J, with 9 bases between. CDR3 size: 12 residues. Germline-derived CDR1 and CDR2 are MGHRA and YSYEKL. The TCR comes from an adult with an advanced solid tumor such as melanoma, head and neck, liver or kidney cancer. This chain uses TRBV4-1 with TRBJ1-3, with D hard to call. The material sequenced was CD4+ or CD8+ T cells sorted from blood, taken in a trial of the OX40 agonist ivuxolimab. The CDR3, as DNA: TGCGCCAGCAGCCCCTCCTGGGACACCATATATTTT. It codes for CASSPSWDTIYF.